This TCR beta chain was sequenced for a study of blood T cell repertoires in COVID-19. Study context: Specimens from acute and convalescent COVID-19 originated in the United States, Italy and Spain. T cells, B-cell-depleted T cells, or PBMCs supplied cDNA or gDNA.

In the original processing: For nucleated cells, counts were estimated from reference gene primer amplification. Sequenced by immunoSEQ multiplex PCR; TCRdb stores in-frame clones only, minus some. V and J calls and clone size are given by that table; D and trimming were obtained from the DNA. The sample yields some 130,000 clones, approximately 88% seen once. Sequenced material: peripheral blood. The origin of this receptor is a man between 65 and 85 years old with active COVID-19.

CDR3 in DNA: TGTGCCAGCAGCCATGAGACAGGGCGGCCTAAAGCTTTCTTT. Its translation is CASSHETGRPKAFF. The chain joins TRBV4-2 to TRBJ1-1; 7 bases line up with TRBD1. The CDR3 has 14 amino acids. Germline lookup yields CDR1 LGHNA and CDR2 YNFKEQ. Unmatched junction bases numbered 10, after V lost 3 bases and J lost 9 bases.